The source of this T cell receptor beta chain is a study of T cells in Graves' hyperthyroidism and ophthalmopathy. Study background: Before treatment of any kind, peripheral blood was taken at initial diagnosis.

There are 12 residues in the CDR3. Between the trimmed V and J ends, which lost 2 bases and 5 bases, there was a span of 4 bases. Germline CDR1 is MNHNS and CDR2 is SASEGT. This clonotype was counted between two and nine times. Ophthalmopathy patients had moderate-to-severe active disease, CAS ≥3, NOSPECS ≥4, and disease duration under 3 months. The diagnostic basis comprised clinical symptoms, serum thyroxine and TRAb, thyroid ultrasound and orbital computed tomography. The PBMCs studied were ones that came from roughly 9.4 ml fresh peripheral blood. Amplification yielded TCR beta CDR3 regions, with RNA transcripts as the source. RT-PCR in the first round (using the HTBI primer set) targeted the TCR CDR3. TCRdb passed the multiplex PCR reads through MiXCR, listing each CDR3 protein once. The data contain some 370,000 distinct CDR3 sequences, roughly 13% of them singletons.

Sequencing was carried out using blood. The rearrangement links TRBV6-1 to TRBJ2-1; D is unresolved. This TCR came from a man in his forties or fifties with Graves' ophthalmopathy. The CDR3 sequence is CASSEYHNEQFF. Here the CDR3 DNA reads TGTGCCAGCAGTGAATATCACAATGAGCAGTTCTTC.